This T cell receptor beta chain is from a study of blood T cell repertoires in COVID-19 (TCRdb year 2020). Background on the whole study: Samples from collaborators originated in the United States, Italy and Spain and spanned both the acute and convalescent phases of COVID-19. The prospective study material was composed of cDNA or gDNA derived from T cells, B-cell-depleted T cells, or PBMCs. The dataset comprised deeply sampled blood TCRbeta repertoires from subjects exposed to, actively infected with, or recovered from COVID-19. The repertoires were released in a freely available public database meant as a resource for research on the immune response to SARS-CoV-2. The samples were drawn from the first 160 participants of the ongoing ImmuneRACE study and from 1,254 subjects provided by 6 global collaborators. A de-identified subject ID, COVID-19 status, age in years and sex were almost always included in the sample metadata. Where available, HLA class I and class II types were taken from metadata supplied by the sample provider and were not determined by assay-based typing.

Regarding this clone: Which antigen it targets is not known. Within one base of it there is no much larger clone, and no base qualities were kept.

TCRbeta CDR3 regions were amplified from genomic DNA by means of the immunoSEQ Assay, a bias-controlled multiplex PCR. The study's own analysis went as follows. Nucleated cell counts per sample were estimated from amplification of reference gene primers within the assay. To quantify the absolute abundance of each unique TCRbeta CDR3 rearrangement, sequence reads were collapsed and filtered. For each sample, productive Simpson clonality was calculated as the square root of Simpson's diversity index over productive rearrangements. TCRdb took this table from immuneACCESS and kept in-frame rearrangements with V and J called. Such tables lack part of the clones; where checked against another copy, unresolved V genes explain under half of the gap, and the rest is unexplained. The V and J calls and clone size are taken from that table; D and trimming were inferred from the DNA. Across this sample there are a few hundred thousand clones, with around nine tenths seen only once. The leading ten clones occupy 7% to 10% of the sample.

In the prospective study, participants were roughly 18 to 95 years old, resided in about 25 geographic areas of the United States, and were enrolled through a virtual design. In the prospective study, cohorts were assigned on the basis of participant-reported clinical history obtained from a screening survey and a study questionnaire. Recovered participants in ImmuneRACE Cohort 3 were defined as having two consecutive negative NP/OP PCR tests, clearance from a healthcare professional, or resolution of symptoms. In the prospective study, whole blood, serum and a nasopharyngeal or oropharyngeal swab were collected from each participant by mobile phlebotomists. Additional blood draws and questionnaires over an approximately 2-month period could optionally be provided by prospective study participants. Before DNA extraction, blood samples from the prospective study were shipped at room temperature or frozen.

The paper's findings and limits, for the study overall: Clinical and demographic metadata were provided uncurated, with the amount varying by source and participant.

The receptor comes from a woman aged 60-75 years who had recovered from COVID-19. Sequenced material: PBMCs or T cells enriched from blood (not recorded which).

The CDR3 region has the sequence CASRDRVSYNSPLHF. DNA sequence: TGTGCCAGCCGGGACAGGGTCTCCTATAATTCACCCCTCCACTTT. This receptor chain uses TRBV6-5 and TRBJ1-6; 9 central bases correspond to TRBD1. V loses 8 bases at its end and J loses 0 bases; junction bases beyond the gene matches: 2. CDR1 and CDR2 are drawn from the germline V gene: MNHEY, SVGAGI. The CDR3 goes from the cysteine to the phenylalanine over 15 residues. Of all the DNA, just the CDR3 is kept, 45 bases in frame from base 1.